By sample fraction, the clone carrying this T cell receptor (beta chain) is medium-sized. The antigen is unknown. This record comes from a study of OX40 agonist ivuxolimab in advanced cancers. Study as a whole: Given to patients was ivuxolimab, an agonistic anti-OX40 (CD134) antibody. Aged about 20 to 80 with a mean of 60 years, they were around 85% male.

Findings and limits, study-wide: Low clonal expansion, among the lowest seen, marked partial responders at 0.1-3.0 mg/kg. Several nonresponders also turned out to have low normalized T-cell clonal expansion.

The germline gives CDR1 SNHLY, CDR2 FYNNEI. The CDR3 has 15 amino acids. Losses at the gene ends were 3 bases for V and 4 bases for J; bases not matched to a gene: 4. This table comes from immunoSEQ multiplex PCR, and its TCRdb copy is limited to in-frame clones, with some not included. Of tens of thousands of clones listed, approximately 80% are singletons. This receptor was obtained from an adult with an advanced solid tumor such as melanoma, head and neck, liver or kidney cancer. The source material was CD4+ or CD8+ T cells sorted from blood, sampled in a trial of the OX40 agonist ivuxolimab. The chain couples TRBV2 to TRBJ1-5; 9 bases are shared with TRBD1. The CDR3 DNA reads TGTGCCAGCAGTGATCCTGACAGGGGGAATCAGCCCCAGCATTTT. This translates into CASSDPDRGNQPQHF. Looking up the rest from reference TRBV2 and TRBJ1-5 gives the full variable domain: EPEVTQTPSHQVTQMGQEVILRCVPISNHLYFYWYRQILGQKVEFLVSFYNNEISEKSEIFDDQFSVERPDGSNFTLKIRSTKLEDSAMYFCASSDPDRGNQPQHFGDGTRLSIL.